This T cell receptor beta chain was sequenced in a study of blood T cell repertoires in COVID-19. Overall study context: Acute and convalescent COVID-19 specimens originated in the United States, Italy and Spain. Sources were T cells, B-cell-depleted T cells, or PBMCs; the material itself was cDNA or gDNA.

The trim removed 5 bases at V and 4 bases at J, leaving 5 bases unmatched. The CDR3 is 15 residues long. The V gene's germline CDR1 is PRHDT and CDR2 FYEKMQ (reference sequence). Repertoires were generated with immunoSEQ multiplex PCR, while TCRdb's copy carries only in-frame clones and drops some. This table holds more than 60,000 clones, approximately 86% found once. The sample taken for sequencing was peripheral blood. This sequence originates from a man aged 80 or over with COVID-19, enrolled during active disease. V and J are TRBV13 and TRBJ2-3; 11 bases are shared with TRBD2. The CDR3 bases are TGTGCCAGCAGCCCACTAGCGGGGGCGGCAGATACGCAGTATTTT. Translating gives CASSPLAGAADTQYF.